This TCR beta chain was retrieved from a study of blood T cell repertoires in COVID-19. Clones were sequenced by immunoSEQ multiplex PCR, and TCRdb holds only the in-frame ones, with some missing. The top ten clones hold roughly 0.7% of a sample with some 200,000 clones, roughly 94% of them seen once. The receptor was derived from a man aged 25 to 45 with COVID-19, enrolled during active disease. Sequencing input: peripheral blood.

CDR3 nucleotide sequence: TGCGCCAGCAGTGCCGACTACAGAGATGGCTACACCTTC. Residues: CASSADYRDGYTF. This chain links TRBV10-2 with TRBJ1-2; the D is unclear. CDR1 is WSHSY, CDR2 SAAADI, per germline. V lost 4 bases and J 6 bases, leaving 12 bases between the germline ends. This CDR3 contains 13 residues.